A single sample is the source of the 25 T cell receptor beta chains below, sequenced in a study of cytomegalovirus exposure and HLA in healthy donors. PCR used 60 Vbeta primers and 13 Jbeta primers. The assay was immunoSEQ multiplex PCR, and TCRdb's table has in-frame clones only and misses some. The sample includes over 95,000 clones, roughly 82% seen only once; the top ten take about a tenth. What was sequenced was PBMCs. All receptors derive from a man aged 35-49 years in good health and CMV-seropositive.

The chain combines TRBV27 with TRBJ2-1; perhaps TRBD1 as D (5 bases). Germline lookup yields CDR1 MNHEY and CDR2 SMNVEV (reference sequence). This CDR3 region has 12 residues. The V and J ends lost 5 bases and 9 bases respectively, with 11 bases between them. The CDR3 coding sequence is TGTGCCAGCAGTCAGACAAGGGGTGAGCAGTTCTTC. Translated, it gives CASSQTRGEQFF.

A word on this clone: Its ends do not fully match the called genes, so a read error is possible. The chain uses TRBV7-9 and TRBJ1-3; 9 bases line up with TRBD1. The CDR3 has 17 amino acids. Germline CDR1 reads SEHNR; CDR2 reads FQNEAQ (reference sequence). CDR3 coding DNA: TGTTCCAGCAGCTACGAGGAACGGACAGGGGACGGAAACACCATATATTTT. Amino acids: CSSSYEERTGDGNTIYF.

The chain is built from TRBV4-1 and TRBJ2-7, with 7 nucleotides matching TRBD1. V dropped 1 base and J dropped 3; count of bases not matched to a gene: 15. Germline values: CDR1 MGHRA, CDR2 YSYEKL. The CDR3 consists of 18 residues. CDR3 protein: CASSQVRMTGFRLYEQYF. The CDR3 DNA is TGCGCCAGCAGCCAAGTCCGGATGACAGGGTTTCGTCTCTACGAGCAGTACTTC.

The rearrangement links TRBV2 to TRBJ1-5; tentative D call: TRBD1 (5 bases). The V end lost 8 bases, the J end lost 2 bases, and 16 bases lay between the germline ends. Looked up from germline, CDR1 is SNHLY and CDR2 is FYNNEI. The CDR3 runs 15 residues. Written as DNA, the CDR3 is TGTGCCAGCGATTACGGGGGGAATGGCAATCAGCCCCAGCATTTT. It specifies CASDYGGNGNQPQHF.

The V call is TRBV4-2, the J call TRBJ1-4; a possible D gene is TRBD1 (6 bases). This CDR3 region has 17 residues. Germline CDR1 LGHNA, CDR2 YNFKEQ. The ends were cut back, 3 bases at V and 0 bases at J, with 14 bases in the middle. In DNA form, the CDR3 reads TGTGCCAGCAGCCAGAGGTGGGGGCTGGCAACTAATGAAAAACTGTTTTTT. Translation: CASSQRWGLATNEKLFF.

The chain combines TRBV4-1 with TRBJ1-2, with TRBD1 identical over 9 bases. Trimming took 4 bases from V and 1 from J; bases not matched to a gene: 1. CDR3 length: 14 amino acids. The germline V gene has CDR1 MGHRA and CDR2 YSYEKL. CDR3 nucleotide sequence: TGCGCCAGCAGCCGACAGGGGGATAACTATGGCTACACCTTC. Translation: CASSRQGDNYGYTF.

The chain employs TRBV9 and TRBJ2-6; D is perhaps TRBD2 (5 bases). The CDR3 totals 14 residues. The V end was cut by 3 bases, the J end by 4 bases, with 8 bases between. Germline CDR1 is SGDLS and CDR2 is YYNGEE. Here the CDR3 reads CASSDIAGANVLTF. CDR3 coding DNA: TGTGCCAGCAGCGATATAGCGGGGGCCAACGTCCTGACTTTC.

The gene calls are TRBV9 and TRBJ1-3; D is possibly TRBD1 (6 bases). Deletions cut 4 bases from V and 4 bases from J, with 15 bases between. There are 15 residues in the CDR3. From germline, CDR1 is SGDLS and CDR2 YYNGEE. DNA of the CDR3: TGTGCCAGCAGCTACAGCACAGGGCCGGGAAACACCATATATTTT. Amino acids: CASSYSTGPGNTIYF.

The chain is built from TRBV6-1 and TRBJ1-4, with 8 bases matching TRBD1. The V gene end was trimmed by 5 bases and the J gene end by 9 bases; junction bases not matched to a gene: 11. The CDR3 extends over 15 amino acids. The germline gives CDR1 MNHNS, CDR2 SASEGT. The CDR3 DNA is TGTGCCAGCAGTACTCCGAAACAGGGGGTCAAAAAACTGTTTTTT. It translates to CASSTPKQGVKKLFF.

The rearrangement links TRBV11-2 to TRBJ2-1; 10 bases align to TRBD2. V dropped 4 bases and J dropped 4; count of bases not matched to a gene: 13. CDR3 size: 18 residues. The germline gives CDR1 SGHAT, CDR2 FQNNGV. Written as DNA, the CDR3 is TGTGCCAGCAGCTCGGAGACCTATAGCGGGGGGCTGTACAATGAGCAGTTCTTC. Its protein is CASSSETYSGGLYNEQFF.

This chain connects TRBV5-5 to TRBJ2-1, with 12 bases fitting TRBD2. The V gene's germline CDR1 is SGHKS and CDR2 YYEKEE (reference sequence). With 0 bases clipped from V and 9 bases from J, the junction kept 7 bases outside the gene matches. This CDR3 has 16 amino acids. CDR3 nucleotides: TGTGCCAGCAGCTTGGCCCCTAGCGGGGGGGCAGTTGAGCAGTTCTTC. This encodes CASSLAPSGGAVEQFF.

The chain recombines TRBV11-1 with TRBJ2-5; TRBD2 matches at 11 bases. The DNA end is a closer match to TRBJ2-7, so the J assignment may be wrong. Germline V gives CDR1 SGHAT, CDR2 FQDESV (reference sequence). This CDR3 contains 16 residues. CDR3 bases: TGTGCCAGCAGCAGAGGGAAACTAGCGGGGGAGAACGAGCAGTACTTC. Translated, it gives CASSRGKLAGENEQYF.

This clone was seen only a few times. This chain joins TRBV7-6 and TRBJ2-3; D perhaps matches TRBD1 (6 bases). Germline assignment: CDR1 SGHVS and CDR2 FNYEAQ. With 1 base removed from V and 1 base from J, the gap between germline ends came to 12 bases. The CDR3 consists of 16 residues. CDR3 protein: CASSLGGPLRTDTQYF. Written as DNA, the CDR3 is TGTGCCAGCAGCTTAGGGGGGCCTCTTCGCACAGATACGCAGTATTTT.

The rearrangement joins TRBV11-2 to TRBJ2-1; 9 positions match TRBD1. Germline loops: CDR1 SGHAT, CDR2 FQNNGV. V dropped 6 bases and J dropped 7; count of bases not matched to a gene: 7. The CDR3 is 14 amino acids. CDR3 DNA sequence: TGTGCCAGCAGTACGCGGACAGGGGTGAATGAGCAGTTCTTC. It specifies CASSTRTGVNEQFF.

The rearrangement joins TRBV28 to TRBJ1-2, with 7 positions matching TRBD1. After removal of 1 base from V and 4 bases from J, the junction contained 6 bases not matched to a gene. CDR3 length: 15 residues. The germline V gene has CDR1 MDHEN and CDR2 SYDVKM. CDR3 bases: TGTGCCAGCAGTTTATCGGACAGGAAACTCTATGGCTACACCTTC. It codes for CASSLSDRKLYGYTF.

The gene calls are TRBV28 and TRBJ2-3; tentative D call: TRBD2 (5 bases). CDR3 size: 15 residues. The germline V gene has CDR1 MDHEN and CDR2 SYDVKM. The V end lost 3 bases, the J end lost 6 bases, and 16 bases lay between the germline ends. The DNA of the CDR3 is TGTGCCAGCAGTTTGGGAGACGCCCGCATCGATACGCAGTATTTT. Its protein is CASSLGDARIDTQYF.

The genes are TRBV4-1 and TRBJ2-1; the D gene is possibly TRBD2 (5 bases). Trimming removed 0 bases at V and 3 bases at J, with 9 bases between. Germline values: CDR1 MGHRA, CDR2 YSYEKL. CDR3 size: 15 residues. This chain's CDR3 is CASSQDSSDYNEQFF. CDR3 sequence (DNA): TGCGCCAGCAGCCAAGATAGTAGCGACTACAATGAGCAGTTCTTC.

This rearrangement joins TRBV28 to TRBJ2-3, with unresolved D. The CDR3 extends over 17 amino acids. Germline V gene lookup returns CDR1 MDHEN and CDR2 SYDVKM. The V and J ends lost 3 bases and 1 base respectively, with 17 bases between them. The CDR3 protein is CASSFPPRIFGTDTQYF. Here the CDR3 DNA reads TGTGCCAGCAGTTTCCCACCTAGAATATTTGGCACAGATACGCAGTATTTT.

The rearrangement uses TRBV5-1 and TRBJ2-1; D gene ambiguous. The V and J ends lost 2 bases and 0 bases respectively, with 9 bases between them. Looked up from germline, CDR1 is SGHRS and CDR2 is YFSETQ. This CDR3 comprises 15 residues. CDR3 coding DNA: TGCGCCAGCAGCTTCATGGGCCCCTCCTACAATGAGCAGTTCTTC. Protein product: CASSFMGPSYNEQFF.

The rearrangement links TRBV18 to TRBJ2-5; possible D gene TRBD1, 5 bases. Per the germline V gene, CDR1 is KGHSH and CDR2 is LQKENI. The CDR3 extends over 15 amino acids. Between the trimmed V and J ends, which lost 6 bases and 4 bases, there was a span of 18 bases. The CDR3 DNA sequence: TGTGCCAGCTCCCAACCGACAGAAACGTCAGAGACCCAGTACTTC. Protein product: CASSQPTETSETQYF.

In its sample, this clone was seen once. CDR3 region: CASSHLFQVGYEQYF. CDR3 nucleotide sequence: TGCGCCAGCAGCCACCTGTTTCAGGTGGGCTACGAGCAGTACTTC. The chain is built from TRBV4-1 and TRBJ2-7; no clear D. CDR1 is MGHRA, CDR2 YSYEKL, per germline. The CDR3 has 15 residues. V lost 3 bases and J lost 3, with 15 bases in between.

For the CDR3, the DNA is TGTGCCAGCAGCTTAATGGGCCTGGACAGGGGCGGCTACACCTTC. Protein product: CASSLMGLDRGGYTF. The chain joins TRBV13 to TRBJ1-2, with 9 nucleotides matching TRBD1. Germline CDR1 PRHDT, CDR2 FYEKMQ (reference sequence). V trimming: 2 bases; J trimming: 8 bases; junction bases outside the gene matches: 9. The length of the CDR3 is 15 residues.

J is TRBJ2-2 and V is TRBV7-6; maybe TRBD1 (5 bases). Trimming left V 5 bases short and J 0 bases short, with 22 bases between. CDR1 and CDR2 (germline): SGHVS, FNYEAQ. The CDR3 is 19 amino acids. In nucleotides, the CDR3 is TGTGCCAGCAGCCCGCGAAGCGAAGGGGAATCGCCGAACACCGGGGAGCTGTTTTTT. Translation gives CASSPRSEGESPNTGELFF.

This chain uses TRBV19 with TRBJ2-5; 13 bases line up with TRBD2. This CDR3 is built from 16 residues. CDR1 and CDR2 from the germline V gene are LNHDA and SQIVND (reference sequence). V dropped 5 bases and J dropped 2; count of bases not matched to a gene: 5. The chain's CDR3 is CASSFGLAGAQETQYF. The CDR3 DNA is TGTGCCAGTAGTTTCGGACTAGCGGGGGCACAAGAGACCCAGTACTTC.

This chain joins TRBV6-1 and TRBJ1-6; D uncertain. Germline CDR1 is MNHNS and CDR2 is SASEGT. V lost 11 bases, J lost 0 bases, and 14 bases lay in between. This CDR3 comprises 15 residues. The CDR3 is CALLGPSSYNSPLHF. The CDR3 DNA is TGTGCCCTCCTCGGTCCGAGCTCCTATAATTCACCCCTCCACTTT.